Presented here are 11 T cell receptor beta chains from one specimen sequenced in a study of response to subunit inactivated influenza vaccine. One entry per CDR3 protein, called by TCRdb with MiXCR from the RT-PCR reads. The data show some 160,000 distinct CDR3 sequences, approximately 11% seen once. The sample was non-naive T cells sorted from PBMCs, taken roughly 45 days after vaccination. Every receptor here comes from a middle-aged man who received an inactivated influenza vaccine.

This clonotype was seen repeatedly, ten times or more. V usage is TRBV4-2 and J usage is TRBJ1-4; D is ambiguous. The length of the CDR3 is 15 residues. Trimming shortened V by 4 bases and J by 8 bases, and 17 bases separated the two germline ends. The germline V gene has CDR1 LGHNA and CDR2 YNFKEQ. CDR3 DNA sequence: TGTGCCAGCAGCCGTTCAACGGCCCCGGGCGAAAAACTGTTTTTT. Amino acid sequence: CASSRSTAPGEKLFF.

This clonotype turned up a few times. V usage is TRBV6-2 or TRBV6-3 and J usage is TRBJ1-2, with 10 bases fitting TRBD1. V lost 0 bases to trimming and J lost 1 base; unmatched junction nucleotides: 2. This CDR3 spans 16 amino acids. Germline V lookup: CDR1 MNHEY, CDR2 SVGEGT. CDR3 region: CASSYSRTGGNYGYTF. CDR3 DNA sequence: TGTGCCAGCAGTTACTCGAGGACAGGGGGTAACTATGGCTACACCTTC.

The J gene is TRBJ2-5, the V gene TRBV5-1; the D gene could be TRBD1 or TRBD2 (5 bases each). Germline V CDR1 and CDR2: SGHRS, YFSETQ. Trimming shortened V by 3 bases and J by 0 bases, and 9 bases separated the two germline ends. The CDR3 has 14 amino acids. The CDR3 DNA sequence: TGCGCCAGCAGCTGGGACGGTTACCAAGAGACCCAGTACTTC. It encodes CASSWDGYQETQYF. Looking up the rest from reference TRBV5-1 and TRBJ2-5 gives the full variable domain: KAGVTQTPRYLIKTRGQQVTLSCSPISGHRSVSWYQQTPGQGLQFLFEYFSETQRNKGNFPGRFSGRQFSNSRSEMNVSTLELGDSALYLCASSWDGYQETQYFGPGTRLLVL.

This clonotype turned up a few times. The chain links TRBV10-3 to TRBJ2-3; 12 bases align to TRBD2. CDR3 length equals 16 residues. After removal of 10 bases from V and 0 bases from J, the junction contained 8 bases not matched to a gene. Germline-derived CDR1 and CDR2 are ENHRY and SYGVKD. The CDR3 coding sequence is TGTGCCACTCACCGGACTAGCGGGGTTAGCACAGATACGCAGTATTTT. Its protein product is CATHRTSGVSTDTQYF.

This chain connects TRBV5-6 to TRBJ1-4; the D is unclear. CDR3 length equals 13 residues. Per germline, CDR1 SGHDT and CDR2 YYEEEE. Between the trimmed V and J ends, which lost 4 bases and 7 bases, there was a span of 11 bases. In DNA form, the CDR3 reads TGTGCCAGCAGCCCCCAATGGAGTGAAAAACTGTTTTTT. This gives the protein CASSPQWSEKLFF.

V usage is TRBV20-1 and J usage is TRBJ2-1, with 9 nucleotides matching TRBD2. Germline V lookup: CDR1 DFQATT, CDR2 SNEGSKA (reference sequence). The CDR3 extends over 14 amino acids. With V trimmed by 0 bases and J by 7 bases, 4 bases remained unmatched. This CDR3 reads CSARDSGGVNEQFF. The CDR3 nucleotides read TGCAGTGCTAGAGATAGCGGGGGCGTGAATGAGCAGTTCTTC.

In this sample, this clonotype turned up many times. The chain joins TRBV4-3 to TRBJ1-1, with D uncertain. This CDR3 is 14 amino acids long. V lost 0 bases, J lost 5 bases, and 10 bases lay in between. Germline lookup yields CDR1 LGHNA and CDR2 YSLEER. In nucleotides, the CDR3 is TGCGCCAGCAGCCAAGAAACTCGCGGAACTGAAGCTTTCTTT. This codes for CASSQETRGTEAFF.

This clonotype turned up a few times. The chain uses TRBV4-2 and TRBJ2-3; 14 bases fit TRBD2. Germline V gene sequence: CDR1 LGHNA, CDR2 YNFKEQ. The V gene end was trimmed by 0 bases and the J gene end by 0 bases; junction bases not matched to a gene: 2. CDR3 size: 18 residues. CDR3 bases: TGTGCCAGCAGCCAAGACCGACTAGCGGGGGGGAGCACAGATACGCAGTATTTT. Translating it yields CASSQDRLAGGSTDTQYF.

This chain links TRBV6-2 or TRBV6-3 with TRBJ2-2, with D hard to call. This CDR3 is built from 14 residues. CDR1 and CDR2 (germline): MNHEY, SVGEGT. V was pared by 6 bases and J by 5 bases, with 13 bases between. CDR3 in amino acids: CASRQSRLTGELFF. DNA for the CDR3: TGTGCCAGCAGACAATCTAGGTTAACCGGGGAGCTGTTTTTT.

This clonotype was detected many times. The V and J genes are TRBV12-3 or TRBV12-4 and TRBJ1-2; unclear D gene. The CDR3 sequence is 11 residues long. V lost 6 bases, J lost 4 bases, and 6 bases lay in between. The DNA for the CDR3 is TGTGCCAGCAGGAGAGGCTATGGCTACACCTTC. Protein sequence: CASRRGYGYTF.

This clonotype was observed many times. This rearrangement joins TRBV5-1 to TRBJ2-7; D may be TRBD2 (6 bases). Germline V gene lookup returns CDR1 SGHRS and CDR2 YFSETQ. CDR3 length: 12 residues. V was clipped by 3 bases and J by 6 bases, with 10 bases between them. This CDR3 is CASSSTSREQYF. DNA for the CDR3: TGCGCCAGCAGCTCCACTAGCCGCGAGCAGTACTTC.